This T cell receptor beta chain was recorded in a study of blood T cell repertoires in COVID-19. Data came from immunoSEQ multiplex PCR; TCRdb stores just in-frame clones and leaves some out. The sample shows about 80,000 clones, 80% of them seen only once. Looked up from germline, CDR1 is GTSNPN and CDR2 is SVGIG (reference sequence). The CDR3 sequence is 16 residues long. J lost 1 base, V lost 8 bases, and 15 bases had no gene match. The sample was peripheral blood. This sequence joins TRBV30 and TRBJ2-7; 9 nucleotides align to TRBD2. The source is a man in his sixties with active or convalescent COVID-19. In DNA, the CDR3 is TGTGCCCCTGGGGGCAATAGCGGGGGTGGGTCCTACGAGCAGTACTTC. This codes for CAPGGNSGGGSYEQYF.